The next 9 T cell receptor beta chains were all read from a single sample in a study of T cell repertoires in cytomegalovirus infection. From the reads, TCRdb called clonotypes with MiXCR, one entry per CDR3 protein. The sample has under 450,000 distinct CDR3 sequences; roughly 36% are singletons. These receptors' targets are unknown. The sequencing used cultured PBMCs, collected from culture after CMV antigen stimulation. The origin of the receptors is a human donor in good health (CMV status not recorded). Some clones in this sample may be carry-over from other donors' samples.

V is TRBV7-2 and J is TRBJ2-2; D unclear. The CDR3 spans 14 residues. Germline V gene data show CDR1 as SGHTA and CDR2 as FQGNSA. V gave up 5 bases and J gave up 6 bases, with 13 bases separating them. CDR3 loop: CASSKWAYPGELFF. CDR3 nucleotide sequence: TGTGCCAGCAGCAAGTGGGCGTACCCCGGGGAGCTGTTTTTT.

This clonotype appeared many times. J is TRBJ2-7 and V is TRBV6-5; TRBD1 matches 7 bases. CDR1 and CDR2 (germline): MNHEY, SVGAGI. Trimming at V came to 0 bases and at J to 2 bases, leaving 7 bases not matched to a gene. The CDR3 covers 16 residues. CDR3 amino acids: CASSYSKQGKAYEQYF. CDR3 nucleotides: TGTGCCAGCAGTTACTCTAAACAGGGGAAGGCCTACGAGCAGTACTTC.

This clonotype was seen a few times. V is TRBV6-6 and J is TRBJ2-5, with D perhaps assigned TRBD1 or TRBD2 (6 bases each). V dropped 8 bases and J dropped 1 base, with 14 bases sitting between them. The CDR3 consists of 14 residues. Germline V lookup: CDR1 MNHNY, CDR2 SVGAGI (reference sequence). CDR3 protein: CASGGTRLQETQYF. The CDR3 bases are TGTGCCAGCGGAGGGACACGACTCCAAGAGACCCAGTACTTC.

The rearrangement joins TRBV5-6 to TRBJ2-1, with 12 bases aligning to TRBD1. The CDR3 is made up of 14 amino acids. The V gene's germline CDR1 is SGHDT and CDR2 YYEEEE. V lost 7 bases and J lost 15; bases outside the gene matches: 14. The CDR3 loop reads CASRSRDRGLVGFF. DNA for the CDR3: TGTGCCAGCCGATCCCGGGACAGGGGGCTTGTAGGGTTCTTC.

This clonotype showed up many times. The gene calls are TRBV7-2 and TRBJ1-6; D not certain. CDR3 length: 13 residues. Trimming removed 6 bases from V and 6 bases from J, with 9 bases in between. Germline lookup yields CDR1 SGHTA and CDR2 FQGNSA. The CDR3: CASRTALNSPLHF. CDR3 sequence (DNA): TGTGCCAGCAGGACGGCCCTTAATTCACCCCTCCACTTT.

The chain has TRBV7-6 and TRBJ1-4; 7 bases agree with TRBD1. There are 14 residues in the CDR3. Per the germline V gene, CDR1 is SGHVS and CDR2 is FNYEAQ. The V gene end was trimmed by 5 bases and the J gene end by 4 bases; junction bases not matched to a gene: 4. The CDR3 protein is CASSPTGNNEKLFF. The CDR3 nucleotides are TGTGCCAGCAGCCCGACAGGGAATAATGAAAAACTGTTTTTT.

The rearrangement uses TRBV15 and TRBJ2-3; possibly TRBD2 for D (5 bases). Trimming took 7 bases from V and 2 from J, leaving 16 bases between them. The CDR3 loop spans 15 amino acids. CDR1 and CDR2 from the germline V gene are LNHNV and YYDKDF (reference sequence). The CDR3 DNA reads TGTGCCACCAAAAGGAGGCTGCCGACCACAGATACGCAGTATTTT. Protein: CATKRRLPTTDTQYF.

The chain joins TRBV7-2 to TRBJ2-7; no reliable D call. This CDR3 comprises 15 residues. Germline CDR1 SGHTA, CDR2 FQGNSA. With 6 bases removed from V and 0 bases from J, the gap between germline ends came to 15 bases. The CDR3 here is CASRLLLGASYEQYF. The DNA of the CDR3 is TGTGCCAGCAGGCTCCTCCTAGGTGCCTCCTACGAGCAGTACTTC. The entire variable domain, with the rest obtained from reference TRBV7-2 and TRBJ2-7, is as follows: GAGVSQSPSNKVTEKGKDVELRCDPISGHTALYWYRQSLGQGLEFLIYFQGNSAPDKSGLPSDRFSAERTGGSVSTLTIQRTQQEDSAVYLCASRLLLGASYEQYFGPGTRLTVT.

This rearrangement joins TRBV28 to TRBJ2-3; the D is unclear. This CDR3 comprises 15 residues. CDR1 is MDHEN, CDR2 SYDVKM, per germline. V was trimmed by 6 bases and J by 5 bases, leaving 18 bases between them. DNA of the CDR3: TGTGCCAGCAGACATAGAACCTCCACACTAGATACGCAGTATTTT. Translation gives CASRHRTSTLDTQYF.